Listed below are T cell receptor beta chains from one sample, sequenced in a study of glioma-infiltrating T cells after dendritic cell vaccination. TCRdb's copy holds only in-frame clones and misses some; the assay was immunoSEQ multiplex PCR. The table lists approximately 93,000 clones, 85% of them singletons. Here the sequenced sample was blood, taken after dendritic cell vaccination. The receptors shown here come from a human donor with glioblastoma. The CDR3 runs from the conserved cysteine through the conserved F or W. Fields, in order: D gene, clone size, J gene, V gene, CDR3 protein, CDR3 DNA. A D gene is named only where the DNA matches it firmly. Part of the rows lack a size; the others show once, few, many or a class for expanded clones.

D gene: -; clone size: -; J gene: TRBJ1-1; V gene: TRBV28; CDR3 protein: CASLGGGREAFF; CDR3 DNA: TGTGCCAGCTTGGGGGGAGGACGTGAAGCTTTCTTT
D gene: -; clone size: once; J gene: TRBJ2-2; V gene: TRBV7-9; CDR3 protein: CASSLPGAGELFF; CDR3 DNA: TGTGCCAGCAGCTTACCAGGGGCCGGGGAGCTGTTTTTT
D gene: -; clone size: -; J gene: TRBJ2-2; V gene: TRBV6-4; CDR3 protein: CASSVGFDTGELFF; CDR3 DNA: TGTGCCAGCAGTGTGGGCTTTGACACCGGGGAGCTGTTTTTT
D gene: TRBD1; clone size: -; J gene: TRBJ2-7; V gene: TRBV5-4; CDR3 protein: CASSLWDRGSYEQYF; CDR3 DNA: TGTGCCAGCAGCTTATGGGACAGGGGGTCATACGAGCAGTACTTC
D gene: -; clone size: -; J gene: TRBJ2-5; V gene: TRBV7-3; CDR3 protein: CASSSFVAETQYF; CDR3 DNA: TGTGCCAGCAGCTCCTTTGTGGCAGAGACCCAGTACTTC
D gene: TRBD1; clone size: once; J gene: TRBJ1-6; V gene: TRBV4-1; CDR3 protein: CASSQDPAGTDNSPLHF; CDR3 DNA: TGCGCCAGCAGCCAAGATCCAGCAGGGACAGATAATTCACCCCTCCACTTT
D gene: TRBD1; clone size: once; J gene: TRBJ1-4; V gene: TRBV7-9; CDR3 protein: CASSPGDREGEKLFF; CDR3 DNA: TGTGCCAGCAGCCCCGGGGACAGGGAGGGAGAAAAACTGTTTTTT
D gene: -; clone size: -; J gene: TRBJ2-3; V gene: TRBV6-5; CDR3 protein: CASNTPSTDTQYF; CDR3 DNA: TGTGCCAGCAATACTCCTAGCACAGATACGCAGTATTTT
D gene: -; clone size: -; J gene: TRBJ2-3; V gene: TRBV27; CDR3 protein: CASSTTSDFHTDTQYF; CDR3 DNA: TGTGCCAGCAGTACAACCAGCGACTTTCACACAGATACGCAGTATTTT
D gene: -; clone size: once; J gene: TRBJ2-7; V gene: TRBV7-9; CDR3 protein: CASSLASVSYEQYF; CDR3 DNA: TGTGCCAGCAGCTTAGCCTCGGTTTCCTACGAGCAGTACTTC
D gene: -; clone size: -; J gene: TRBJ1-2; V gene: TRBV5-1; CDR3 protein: CASSLAPGGGHGYTF; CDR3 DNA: TGCGCCAGCAGCTTGGCCCCTGGGGGGGGCCATGGCTACACCTTC
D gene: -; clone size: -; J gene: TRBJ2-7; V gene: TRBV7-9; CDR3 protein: CASSFAGTNSYEQYF; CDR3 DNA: TGTGCCAGCAGCTTCGCCGGGACAAACTCCTACGAGCAGTACTTC
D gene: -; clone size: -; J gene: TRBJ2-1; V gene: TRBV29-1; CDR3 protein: CSVVASGRSYNEQFF; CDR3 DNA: TGCAGCGTTGTTGCCAGCGGACGCTCCTACAATGAGCAGTTCTTC
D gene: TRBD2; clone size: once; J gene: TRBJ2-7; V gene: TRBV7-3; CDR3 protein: CASSLAASYEQYF; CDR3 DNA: TGTGCCAGCAGCCTAGCGGCGTCCTACGAGCAGTACTTC
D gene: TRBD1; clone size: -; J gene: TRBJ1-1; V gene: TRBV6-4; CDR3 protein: CASSASPGTGNTEAFF; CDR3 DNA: TGTGCCAGCAGTGCCAGCCCCGGGACAGGGAACACTGAAGCTTTCTTT
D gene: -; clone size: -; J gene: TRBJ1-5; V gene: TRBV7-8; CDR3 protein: CASRDGGAQPQHF; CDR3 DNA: TGTGCCAGCAGGGATGGCGGGGCCCAGCCCCAGCATTTT
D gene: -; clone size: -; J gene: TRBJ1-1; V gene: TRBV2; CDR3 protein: CASEGVVRYTEAFF; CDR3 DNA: TGTGCCAGCGAGGGGGTCGTCCGATACACTGAAGCTTTCTTT
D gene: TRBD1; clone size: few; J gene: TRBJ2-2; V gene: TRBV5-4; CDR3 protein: CASSLMRGRFFDTGELFF; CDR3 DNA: TGTGCCAGCAGCTTGATGAGGGGGCGGTTTTTCGACACCGGGGAGCTGTTTTTT
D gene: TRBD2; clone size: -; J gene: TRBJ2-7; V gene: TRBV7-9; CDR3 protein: CASSFLTSGGSYEQYF; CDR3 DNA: TGTGCCAGCAGCTTCTTAACTAGCGGGGGCTCCTACGAGCAGTACTTC
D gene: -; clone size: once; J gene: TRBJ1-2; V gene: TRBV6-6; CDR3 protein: CASSSRDDYGYTF; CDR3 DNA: TGTGCCAGCAGTTCCCGGGATGACTATGGCTACACCTTC
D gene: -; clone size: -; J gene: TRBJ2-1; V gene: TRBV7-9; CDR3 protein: CASSARSYGGTPYNEQFF; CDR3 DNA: TGTGCCAGCAGCGCTAGGAGCTACGGGGGTACCCCCTACAATGAGCAGTTCTTC
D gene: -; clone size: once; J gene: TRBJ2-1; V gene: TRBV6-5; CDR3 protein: CASSYEGGSEQFF; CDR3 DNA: TGTGCCAGCAGTTACGAAGGAGGTTCTGAGCAGTTCTTC
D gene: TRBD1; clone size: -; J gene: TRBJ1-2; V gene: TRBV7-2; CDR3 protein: CASSLDRAAGGYTF; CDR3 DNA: TGTGCCAGCAGCTTGGACAGGGCGGCGGGGGGCTACACCTTC
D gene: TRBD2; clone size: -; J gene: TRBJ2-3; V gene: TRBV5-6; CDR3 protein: CASSLLSGRATGTDTQYF; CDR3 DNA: TGTGCCAGCAGCTTGCTTAGCGGGAGGGCTACGGGCACAGATACGCAGTATTTT
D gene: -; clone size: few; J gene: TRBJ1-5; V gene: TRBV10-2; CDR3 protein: CASSDSLGGNQPQHF; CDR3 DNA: TGCGCCAGCAGTGATTCCTTGGGGGGGAATCAGCCCCAGCATTTT
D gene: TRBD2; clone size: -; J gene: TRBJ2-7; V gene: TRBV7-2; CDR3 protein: CASSTRPGLAGYYEQYF; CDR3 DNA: TGTGCCAGCAGCACGCGACCGGGACTAGCGGGGTACTACGAGCAGTACTTC
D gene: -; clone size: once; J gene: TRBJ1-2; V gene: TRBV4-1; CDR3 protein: CASSHPPGGGGYGYTF; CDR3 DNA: TGCGCCAGCAGCCATCCTCCGGGGGGCGGGGGCTATGGCTACACCTTC
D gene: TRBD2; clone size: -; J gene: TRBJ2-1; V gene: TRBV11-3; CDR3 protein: CASSFSGGPYNEQFF; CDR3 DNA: TGTGCCAGCAGCTTTAGCGGGGGACCCTACAATGAGCAGTTCTTC